Listed below are T cell receptor beta chains from one sample, sequenced in a study of long-term antiretroviral therapy in people with HIV. Only in-frame clones appear in the TCRdb table, and some are missing; sequencing was by immunoSEQ multiplex PCR. The sample carries tens of thousands of clones, about 95% recorded once. This specimen consisted of unsorted PBMCs, obtained 3.7 years after starting antiretroviral therapy. These receptors all come from a woman aged 45 to 65 with HIV. Both conserved end residues are part of each CDR3. Fields, in order: CDR3 length, V gene, J gene, D gene, clone size, CDR3 DNA, CDR3 protein. A D gene is named only where the DNA matches it firmly. Clone size is stated in some rows and not others, as once, few, many or a class when expanded.

>15|TRBV19|TRBJ1-1|.|.
TGTGCCAGTATTAGGACAAACCTCATGAACACTGAAGCTTTCTTT
CASIRTNLMNTEAFF
>17|TRBV25-1|TRBJ1-5|TRBD1|once
TGTGCCAGCAGTGAATCGGGGGGGACAGGGGGCAATCAGCCCCAGCATTTT
CASSESGGTGGNQPQHF
>12|TRBV29-1|TRBJ1-2|.|.
TGCAGCGTTGACAGGGAATTAGGTGGCTACACCTTC
CSVDRELGGYTF
>16|TRBV6-5|TRBJ2-7|.|once
TGTGCCAGCAGTTACTCGAGACAGCCTCCCTCCTACGAGCAGTACTTC
CASSYSRQPPSYEQYF
>18|TRBV5-1|TRBJ2-7|.|.
TGCGCCAGCAGCTTGGGGCAGGGAGCTCGTAGGAGCTCCTACGAGCAGTACTTC
CASSLGQGARRSSYEQYF
>15|TRBV5-6|TRBJ1-6|.|.
TGTGCCAGCAGCTTGGGTTGGGCGACCGATTCACCCCTCCACTTT
CASSLGWATDSPLHF
>12|TRBV6-5|TRBJ2-7|TRBD1|.
TGTGCCAGCAGTGGGACAGCCTACGAGCAGTACTTC
CASSGTAYEQYF
>18|TRBV7-8|TRBJ1-2|TRBD1|.
TGTGCCAGCAGCTTACGACAGGGAAATGGGAACTTAAAGTATGGCTACACCTTC
CASSLRQGNGNLKYGYTF
>18|TRBV18|TRBJ1-6|TRBD1|.
TGTGCCAGCTCACCATCTCAGGTCACAGGGGGCTCCAATTCACCCCTCCACTTT
CASSPSQVTGGSNSPLHF
>15|TRBV4-1|TRBJ1-3|.|.
TGCGCCAGCAGCCAATGGACAGTTTCTGGAAACACCATATATTTT
CASSQWTVSGNTIYF
>17|TRBV4-2|TRBJ1-6|TRBD1|.
TGTGCCAGCAGCCAAAGACCTTTCGGACAGGTCCCGGTCCCCCTCCACTTT
CASSQRPFGQVPVPLHF
>15|TRBV27|TRBJ1-6|TRBD1|.
TGTGCCAGCAGTTCGCGACAGGGATATAATTCACCCCTCCACTTT
CASSSRQGYNSPLHF
>14|TRBV2|TRBJ2-5|.|.
TGTGCCAGCAACTTCGGAGGAAATCAAGAGACCCAGTACTTC
CASNFGGNQETQYF
>15|TRBV5-1|TRBJ2-1|.|.
TGCGCCAGCAGCTTGGCATACAGGAAAGAGGATGAGCAGTTCTTC
CASSLAYRKEDEQFF
>15|TRBV30|TRBJ2-3|.|.
TGTGCCTGGAGTGTACCCAGGGCTGACACAGATACGCAGTATTTT
CAWSVPRADTDTQYF
>15|TRBV5-1|TRBJ2-6|.|.
TGCGCCAGCAGCTTGGAGGTGACTGGGGCCAACGTCCTGACTTTC
CASSLEVTGANVLTF
>14|TRBV7-8|TRBJ1-2|TRBD1|.
TGTGCCAGCACCCTATATACAGGGGGGGATGGCTACACCTTC
CASTLYTGGDGYTF
>11|TRBV19|TRBJ2-5|.|.
TGTGCCAGTAGTACCAAAGAGACCCAGTACTTC
CASSTKETQYF
>12|TRBV19|TRBJ1-5|.|once
TGTGCCAGTAGTATCGGATTCATAGCCCAGCATTTT
CASSIGFIAQHF
>15|TRBV2|TRBJ1-3|TRBD1|.
TGTGCCAGCAGTATTCAGGGGGCTACTGGAAACACCATATATTTT
CASSIQGATGNTIYF
>14|TRBV2|TRBJ1-5|.|.
TGTGCCAGCACCGAGGTCAACCTCGATCAGCCCCAGCATTTT
CASTEVNLDQPQHF
>14|TRBV5-1|TRBJ2-5|TRBD1|.
TGCGCCAGCAGCTTGCGACAGGGTATAGAGACCCAGTACTTC
CASSLRQGIETQYF
>15|TRBV6-5|TRBJ2-7|.|.
TGTGCCAGCAGTAGTACTGGTGGGCCCTCCTACGAGCAGTACTTC
CASSSTGGPSYEQYF
>13|TRBV4-1|TRBJ2-3|.|.
TGCGCCAGCAGCCGTAGCGGCACAGATACGCAGTATTTT
CASSRSGTDTQYF
>14|TRBV29-1|TRBJ1-3|.|.
TGCAGCGTATTGCGATCGAGCTCTGGAAACACCATATATTTT
CSVLRSSSGNTIYF
>16|TRBV9|TRBJ2-1|.|.
TGTGCCAGCAGCTCAACAATCCGCGGGAACGCCGATGAGCAGTTCTTC
CASSSTIRGNADEQFF
>15|TRBV7-6|TRBJ2-7|TRBD1|.
TGTGCCAGCAGCCCCCGGGACAGGGGATTGGGGGAGCAGTACTTC
CASSPRDRGLGEQYF
>18|TRBV5-6|TRBJ1-1|.|.
TGTGCCAGCAGCTTGTTCTGGGGTTTGGTACGGATGAACACTGAAGCTTTCTTT
CASSLFWGLVRMNTEAFF
>16|TRBV6-9|TRBJ2-7|.|.
TGTGCCAGCAGTTATACGGAGAGGTCCCCAGGGTACGAGCAGTACTTC
CASSYTERSPGYEQYF
>15|TRBV14|TRBJ2-1|TRBD1|.
TGTGCCAGCAGCCTAGCCGGGACAGGCCTCAATGAGCAGTTCTTC
CASSLAGTGLNEQFF
>15|TRBV18|TRBJ2-2|TRBD1|.
TGTGCCAGCTCACCACAGGGGGCTGATACCGGGGAGCTGTTTTTT
CASSPQGADTGELFF
>17|TRBV6-1|TRBJ2-1|TRBD2|once
TGTGCCAGCAGTGAAAGAGGAGCGTTAGCGGGGTGGGATGAGCAGTTCTTC
CASSERGALAGWDEQFF
>15|TRBV23-1|TRBJ1-4|.|.
TGCGCCAGCAGTCAATATTGGGGAACTAATGAAAAACTGTTTTTT
CASSQYWGTNEKLFF
>17|TRBV2|TRBJ2-1|TRBD2|.
TGTGCCAGCAGACGGACTAGCGGGGGGATAGTCAGAGGGGAGCAGTTCTTC
CASRRTSGGIVRGEQFF
>14|TRBV2|TRBJ2-3|.|.
TGTGCCAGCAGTGAAGGCTTAGGGACAGATACGCAGTATTTT
CASSEGLGTDTQYF
>13|TRBV14|TRBJ1-1|.|.
TGTGCCAGCAGTCGAACGGGAGGGAGAGAAGCTTTCTTT
CASSRTGGREAFF
>14|TRBV15|TRBJ2-5|.|.
TGTGCCACCAGCAGAGACCAAAGCCAAGAGACCCAGTACTTC
CATSRDQSQETQYF
>15|TRBV7-2|TRBJ2-5|.|.
TGTGCCAGCAGCTTTGGGGGGGACAGCCAAGAGACCCAGTACTTC
CASSFGGDSQETQYF
>14|TRBV30|TRBJ2-7|TRBD2|.
TGTGCCTGGAGCACTCTAGCGGGGGGCCTCGAGCAGTACTTC
CAWSTLAGGLEQYF
>16|TRBV7-6|TRBJ1-3|.|few
TGTGCCAGCAGCCCCAGCCCCGGGGTCTCTGGAAACACCATATATTTT
CASSPSPGVSGNTIYF
>15|TRBV10-2|TRBJ1-1|.|.
TGCGCCAGCAGTGATTGGGCCAGGAGCAACACTGAAGCTTTCTTT
CASSDWARSNTEAFF
>17|TRBV5-4|TRBJ1-2|.|.
TGTGCCAGCAGCTCGAAGGTAACAGGGACGACCCCCTATGGCTACACCTTC
CASSSKVTGTTPYGYTF
>12|TRBV6-5|TRBJ2-1|.|once
TGTGCCAGCAGGGGACCCTACAATGAGCAGTTCTTC
CASRGPYNEQFF
>17|TRBV7-6|TRBJ2-2|.|.
TGTGCCAGCAGCTTATCCCCCGTGGCAGGGTACGGGACGAGGCTGTTTTTT
CASSLSPVAGYGTRLFF
>14|TRBV5-1|TRBJ2-1|.|.
TGCGCCAGCAGCTCAGGCGGGAACTACAATGAGCAGTTCTTC
CASSSGGNYNEQFF
>14|TRBV4-1|TRBJ1-4|.|.
TGCGCCAGCAGCCAAGGGTTTGGTTTGGAAAAACTGTTTTTT
CASSQGFGLEKLFF
>14|TRBV10-3|TRBJ2-1|.|.
TGTGCCATCAGTGCCCCAGTAGCCGGAAATGAGCAGTTCTTC
CAISAPVAGNEQFF
>13|TRBV7-7|TRBJ2-7|TRBD2|.
TGTGCTAGCAGCCGGGGGACTAGCGAAGAGCAGTACTTC
CASSRGTSEEQYF
>15|TRBV2|TRBJ2-5|.|.
TGTGCCAGCAGGGGCCCAGGCCTAGCGCGAGAGACCCAGTACTTC
CASRGPGLARETQYF
>14|TRBV4-1|TRBJ1-2|.|.
TGCGCCAGCAGCCAAGGCCCTACTAACTATGGCTACACCTTC
CASSQGPTNYGYTF
>13|TRBV9|TRBJ1-1|.|.
TGTGCCAGCAGCGTAGCGTTACACACTGAAGCTTTCTTT
CASSVALHTEAFF
>14|TRBV7-3|TRBJ1-1|.|.
TGTGCCAGCAGCTTAACGGGTTCGAACACTGAAGCTTTCTTT
CASSLTGSNTEAFF
>11|TRBV5-1|TRBJ2-3|.|.
TGCGCCAGCCGGAACACAGATACGCAGTATTTT
CASRNTDTQYF